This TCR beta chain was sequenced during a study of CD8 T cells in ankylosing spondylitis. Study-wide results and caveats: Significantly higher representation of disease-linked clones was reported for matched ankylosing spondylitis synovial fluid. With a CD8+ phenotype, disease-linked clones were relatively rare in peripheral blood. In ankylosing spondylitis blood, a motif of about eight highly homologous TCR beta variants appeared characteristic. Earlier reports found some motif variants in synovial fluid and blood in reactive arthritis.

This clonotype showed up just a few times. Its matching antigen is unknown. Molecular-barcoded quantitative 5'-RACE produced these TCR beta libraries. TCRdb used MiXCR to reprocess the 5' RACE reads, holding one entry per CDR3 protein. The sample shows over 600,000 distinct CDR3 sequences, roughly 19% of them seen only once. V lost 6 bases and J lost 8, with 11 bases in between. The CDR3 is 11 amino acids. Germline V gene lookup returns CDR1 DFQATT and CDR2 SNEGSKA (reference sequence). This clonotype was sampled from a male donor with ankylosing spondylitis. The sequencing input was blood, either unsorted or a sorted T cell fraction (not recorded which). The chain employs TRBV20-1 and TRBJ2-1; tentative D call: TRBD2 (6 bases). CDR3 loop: CSAPRRDEQFF. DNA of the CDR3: TGCAGTGCGCCTCGGAGGGATGAGCAGTTCTTC.